Presented here are 10 T cell receptor beta chains from one specimen sequenced in a study of T cells in Graves' hyperthyroidism and ophthalmopathy (dated by TCRdb to the late 2010s). Library preparation employed multiplex PCR. Instrument on record: Illumina HiSeq 2000. TCR beta CDR3 regions were amplified from RNA transcripts. For the first round of RT-PCR on the TCR CDR3, the HTBI primer set was used together with the Qiagen OneStep RT-PCR kit. Using fastp trimming at Q25 and MiXCR clonotype assembly, TCRdb reanalyzed the public sequencing data and kept in-frame beta chains. Each entry is one CDR3 protein sequence, shown with its most common DNA and genes. In this sample the table shows around 700,000 distinct CDR3 sequences, 35% of which occur a single time. The top ten clonotypes cover around 30% of the sample. Sequenced: blood. The receptors come from a middle-aged woman with Graves' hyperthyroidism.

V is TRBV6-5 and J is TRBJ2-7; the D is unclear. The germline V gene encodes CDR1 MNHEY and CDR2 SVGAGI. Trimming removed 0 bases at V and 0 bases at J, with 12 bases between. The CDR3 consists of 16 residues. CDR3 sequence: CASSYSRTEISYEQYF. CDR3 DNA sequence: TGTGCCAGCAGTTACTCCAGAACGGAGATCTCCTACGAGCAGTACTTC.

This clonotype came up many times. This sequence joins TRBV11-1 and TRBJ1-2; a possible D gene is TRBD1 (5 bases). The CDR3 totals 13 residues. V lost 2 bases to trimming and J lost 6 bases, with 10 bases between them. Germline lookup yields CDR1 SGHAT and CDR2 FQDESV (reference sequence). This chain's CDR3 is CASSLSSGNGYTF. The CDR3 nucleotides read TGTGCCAGCAGCTTATCTTCAGGGAATGGCTACACCTTC.

This clonotype was seen at least ten times. The chain couples TRBV19 to TRBJ1-5, with unresolved D. Germline CDR1 LNHDA, CDR2 SQIVND (reference sequence). V shed 3 bases and J shed 0 bases, with 9 bases lying between them. CDR3 length equals 15 residues. The CDR3 sequence is CASSIGPYSNQPQHF. In nucleotides, the CDR3 is TGTGCCAGTAGTATCGGACCCTATAGCAATCAGCCCCAGCATTTT.

This clonotype was detected only a few times. The CDR3 DNA reads TGTGCCAGCAGTCGTTCCGGGACCGCCACTGAAGCTTTCTTT. Its protein product is CASSRSGTATEAFF. The V gene is TRBV12-3 or TRBV12-4, the J gene TRBJ1-1, with D possibly matching TRBD1 (5 bases). V shed 5 bases and J shed 4 bases, with 14 bases lying between them. The CDR3 has 14 residues.

Ten or more counts support this clonotype. The chain links TRBV7-6 to TRBJ2-7; D is ambiguous. The CDR3 runs 12 residues. The V gene's germline CDR1 is SGHVS and CDR2 FNYEAQ. V gave up 2 bases and J gave up 7 bases, with 9 bases separating them. In DNA form, the CDR3 reads TGTGCCAGCAGCTTAAATGAAGGGGAGCAGTACTTC. Its translation: CASSLNEGEQYF.

Here the CDR3 reads CSGRTGNTGELFF. The CDR3 coding sequence is TGCAGCGGTAGGACAGGGAACACCGGGGAGCTGTTTTTT. The chain is built from TRBV29-1 and TRBJ2-2; the match to TRBD1 covers 7 bases. The CDR3 is made up of 13 amino acids. CDR1 and CDR2 from the germline V gene are SQVTM and ANQGSEA. Unmatched junction bases numbered 3, after V lost 7 bases and J lost 1 base.

This clonotype was counted a few times. V is TRBV2 and J is TRBJ2-7, with D possibly matching TRBD1 (5 bases). The germline V gene has CDR1 SNHLY and CDR2 FYNNEI. CDR3 length: 13 residues. V was cut by 6 bases and J by 1 base, with 10 bases left in between. The CDR3 nucleotides read TGTGCCAGCAGCAGACAGTTTTCCTACGAGCAGTACTTC. This codes for CASSRQFSYEQYF.

Notes on this clonotype: One base away lies a much larger clone, so this may be a sequencing read error. The chain is built from TRBV3-1 and TRBJ1-1; D gene unclear. V dropped 0 bases and J dropped 8 bases, with 7 bases sitting between them. This CDR3 contains 12 residues. The germline V gene has CDR1 LGHDT and CDR2 YNNKEL (reference sequence). CDR3 sequence: CASSQEGGEAFF. DNA for the CDR3: TGTGCCAGCAGCCAAGAGGGAGGCGAAGCTTTCTTT.

The table lists this clonotype with many counts. This chain links TRBV25-1 with TRBJ1-6; D is unresolved. This CDR3 has 15 residues. Germline lookup yields CDR1 MGHDK and CDR2 SYGVNS. Trimming took off 4 bases at V and 11 bases at J, with 18 bases between the two ends. The CDR3 DNA sequence: TGTGCCAGCAGTGTCTCTCTGCCTGGTTCTACACCCCTCCACTTT. Translation: CASSVSLPGSTPLHF.

In its sample, this clonotype was seen many times. V usage is TRBV20-1 and J usage is TRBJ2-5, with 9 nucleotides matching TRBD1. Germline V gene data show CDR1 as DFQATT and CDR2 as SNEGSKA (reference sequence). This CDR3 region has 14 residues. With V trimmed by 0 bases and J by 5 bases, 4 bases remained unmatched. The CDR3 spells CSARDGTGRETQYF. CDR3 bases: TGCAGTGCTAGAGACGGGACAGGGAGGGAGACCCAGTACTTC.